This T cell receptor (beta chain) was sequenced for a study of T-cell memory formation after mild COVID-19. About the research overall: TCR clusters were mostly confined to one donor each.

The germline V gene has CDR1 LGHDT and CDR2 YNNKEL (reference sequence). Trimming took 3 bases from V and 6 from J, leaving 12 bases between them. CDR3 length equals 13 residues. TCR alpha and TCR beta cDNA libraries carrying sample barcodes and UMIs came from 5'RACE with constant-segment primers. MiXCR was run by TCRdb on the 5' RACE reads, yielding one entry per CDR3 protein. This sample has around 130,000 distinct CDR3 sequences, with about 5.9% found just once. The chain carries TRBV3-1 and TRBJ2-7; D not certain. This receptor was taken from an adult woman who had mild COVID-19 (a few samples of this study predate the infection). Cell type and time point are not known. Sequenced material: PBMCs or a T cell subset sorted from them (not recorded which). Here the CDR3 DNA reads TGTGCCAGCAGCCAGCTCACAAGTGGCGAGCAGTACTTC. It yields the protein CASSQLTSGEQYF.